These 7 T cell receptor beta chains were sequenced from one sample in a study of blood T cell repertoires in COVID-19. Data came from immunoSEQ multiplex PCR; TCRdb stores just in-frame clones and leaves some out. The sample shows some 220,000 clones, 83% of them seen only once. Sequenced material: peripheral blood. These receptor sequences come from a human donor in a cohort sampled during active COVID-19.

The CDR3 is CASSPGQLNSPLHF. CDR3 sequence (DNA): TGTGCCAGCTCACCAGGACAGCTTAATTCACCCCTCCACTTT. The rearrangement uses TRBV18 and TRBJ1-6; tentative D call: TRBD1 (6 bases). Trimming left V 2 bases short and J 6 bases short, with 8 bases between. From germline, CDR1 is KGHSH and CDR2 LQKENI. The CDR3 extends over 14 amino acids.

This clone has only a few counts. The rearrangement uses TRBV5-1 and TRBJ2-7; tentative D call: TRBD2 (5 bases). The CDR3 has 14 residues. Trimming left V 4 bases short and J 2 bases short, with 13 bases between. The germline CDR1 and CDR2 sequences are SGHRS and YFSETQ. CDR3 sequence: CASSPRDFAYEQYF. DNA for the CDR3: TGCGCCAGCAGCCCCCGGGATTTCGCCTACGAGCAGTACTTC.

The V gene is TRBV19, the J gene TRBJ2-4, with a possible D match to TRBD1 (7 bases). CDR1 is LNHDA, CDR2 SQIVND, per germline (reference sequence). The CDR3 consists of 17 residues. V was pared by 11 bases and J by 7 bases, with 30 bases between. In DNA form, the CDR3 reads TGTGCCCCTAGTCAAAGAGAGGAGGGCAGGGGGTTGAACATTCAGTACTTC. Translating it yields CAPSQREEGRGLNIQYF.

The chain joins TRBV6-4 to TRBJ1-2; D is unresolved. Trimming removed 0 bases from V and 4 bases from J, with 12 bases in between. This CDR3 has 15 amino acids. Germline CDR1 and CDR2: MRHNA and SNTAGT. CDR3 residues: CASSDSTPPLYGYTF. CDR3 in DNA: TGTGCCAGCAGTGACTCGACTCCACCCCTCTATGGCTACACCTTC.

The chain has TRBV14 and TRBJ2-1, with D perhaps TRBD1 (5 bases). The V end lost 2 bases, the J end lost 2 bases, and 16 bases lay between the germline ends. This CDR3 contains 17 residues. Germline V gene sequence: CDR1 SGHDN, CDR2 FVKESK. CDR3 sequence: CASSQHRWGRPYNEQFF. The CDR3 nucleotides read TGTGCCAGCAGCCAACACCGGTGGGGCAGGCCCTACAATGAGCAGTTCTTC.

The chain links TRBV6-6 to TRBJ2-7; TRBD1 matches at 11 bases. The CDR3 extends over 14 amino acids. With 5 bases clipped from V and 8 bases from J, the junction kept 8 bases outside the gene matches. The germline V gene encodes CDR1 MNHNY and CDR2 SVGAGI (reference sequence). The CDR3: CASSDGQGARKQYF. Written as DNA, the CDR3 is TGTGCCAGCAGTGACGGACAGGGGGCGCGGAAGCAGTACTTC.

This chain links TRBV5-1 with TRBJ2-3; weak D call: TRBD1 (6 bases). Per germline, CDR1 SGHRS and CDR2 YFSETQ. The CDR3 sequence is 14 residues long. With 7 bases removed from V and 5 bases from J, the gap between germline ends came to 17 bases. In DNA, the CDR3 is TGCGCCAGCGTACAGGGAAGAACTGGAGATACGCAGTATTTT. This codes for CASVQGRTGDTQYF.